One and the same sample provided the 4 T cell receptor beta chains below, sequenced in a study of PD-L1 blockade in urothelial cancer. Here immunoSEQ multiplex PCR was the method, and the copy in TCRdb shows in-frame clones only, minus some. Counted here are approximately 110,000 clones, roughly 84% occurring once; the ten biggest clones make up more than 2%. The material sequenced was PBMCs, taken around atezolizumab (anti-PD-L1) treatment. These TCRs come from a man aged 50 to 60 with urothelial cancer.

The CDR3 region is CASSVVAGVGGYTF. The CDR3 DNA reads TGTGCCAGCAGCGTAGTAGCCGGGGTCGGTGGCTACACCTTC. This rearrangement joins TRBV9 to TRBJ1-2; D remains ambiguous. Germline V gene data show CDR1 as SGDLS and CDR2 as YYNGEE. This CDR3 is 14 amino acids long. The V gene lost 0 bases and the J gene lost 7 bases, with 13 bases spanning the gap. Drawing the rest from reference TRBV9 and TRBJ1-2, the complete variable domain is DSGVTQTPKHLITATGQRVTLRCSPRSGDLSVYWYQQSLDQGLQFLIQYYNGEERAKGNILERFSAQQFPDLHSELNLSSLELGDSALYFCASSVVAGVGGYTFGSGTRLTVV.

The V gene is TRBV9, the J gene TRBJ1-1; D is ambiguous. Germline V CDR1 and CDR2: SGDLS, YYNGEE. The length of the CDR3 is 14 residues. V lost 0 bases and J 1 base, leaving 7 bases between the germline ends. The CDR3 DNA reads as TGTGCCAGCAGCGTAGATCTGAGGAACACTGAAGCTTTCTTT. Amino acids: CASSVDLRNTEAFF. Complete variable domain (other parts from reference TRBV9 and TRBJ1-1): DSGVTQTPKHLITATGQRVTLRCSPRSGDLSVYWYQQSLDQGLQFLIQYYNGEERAKGNILERFSAQQFPDLHSELNLSSLELGDSALYFCASSVDLRNTEAFFGQGTRLTVV.

CDR3 in amino acids: CASSVVPRNTEAFF. Here the CDR3 DNA reads TGTGCCAGCAGCGTAGTTCCCCGGAACACTGAAGCTTTCTTT. J is TRBJ1-1 and V is TRBV9; no reliable D call. This CDR3 is built from 14 residues. With 0 bases removed from V and 1 base from J, the gap between germline ends came to 7 bases. Germline V gene data show CDR1 as SGDLS and CDR2 as YYNGEE.

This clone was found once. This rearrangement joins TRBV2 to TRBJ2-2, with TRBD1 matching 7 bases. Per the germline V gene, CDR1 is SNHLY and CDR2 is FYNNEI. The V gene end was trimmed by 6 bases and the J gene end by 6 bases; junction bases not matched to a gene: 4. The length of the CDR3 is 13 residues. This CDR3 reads CASRYTGAGELFF. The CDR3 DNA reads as TGTGCCAGCAGATATACAGGGGCCGGGGAGCTGTTTTTT.